The clone carrying this TCR beta chain was picked up a small number of times. Its specificity is unknown. From germline, CDR1 is ENHRY and CDR2 SYGVKD. Trimming removed 4 bases from V and 1 base from J; junction bases left unmatched: 4. This CDR3 region has 17 residues. This sample was included in a study of cytomegalovirus exposure and HLA in healthy donors. Overall study findings and caveats: With later analysis, a missense DCLRE1C variant became linked to TCR beta V- and J-gene trimming. A reported reduction in N-insertions relative to the approximately 690-donor mean was seen in an Asian-associated ancestry cluster in a later analysis. In a later analysis, 16,951 TCR beta sequences were associated with HLA alleles at 0.05 false discovery rate. Later work showed greater clonal expansion in HLA-associated TCR beta chains than in equally common others.

13 Jbeta primers and 60 Vbeta primers were used for the PCR. Only in-frame clones appear in the TCRdb table, and some are missing; sequencing was by immunoSEQ multiplex PCR. The sample consists of over 100,000 clones, 8.5% to 10% of them appearing once. The chain links TRBV10-3 to TRBJ2-5, with 15 bases that match TRBD2. The receptor's source is a man aged 35 to 55 in good health and CMV-seronegative. Sequencing was carried out using PBMCs. The CDR3 bases are TGTGCCATCAGTGGTAGGGGACTAGCGGGGGGCCAAGAGACCCAGTACTTC. Its protein is CAISGRGLAGGQETQYF.